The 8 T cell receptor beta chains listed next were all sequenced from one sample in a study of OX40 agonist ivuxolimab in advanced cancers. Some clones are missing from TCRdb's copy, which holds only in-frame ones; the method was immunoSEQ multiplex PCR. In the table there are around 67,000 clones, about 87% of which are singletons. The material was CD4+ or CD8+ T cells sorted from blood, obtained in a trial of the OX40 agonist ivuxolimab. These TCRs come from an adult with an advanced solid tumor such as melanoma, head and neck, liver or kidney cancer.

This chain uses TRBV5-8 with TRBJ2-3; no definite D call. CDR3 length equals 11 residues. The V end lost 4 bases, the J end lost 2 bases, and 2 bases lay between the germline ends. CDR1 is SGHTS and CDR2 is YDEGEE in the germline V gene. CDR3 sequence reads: CASSLTDTQYF. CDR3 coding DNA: TGTGCCAGCAGCCTCACAGATACGCAGTATTTT. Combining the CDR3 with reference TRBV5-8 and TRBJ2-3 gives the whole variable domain EAGVTQSPTHLIKTRGQQATLRCSPISGHTSVYWYQQALGLGLQFLLWYDEGEERNRGNFPPRFSGRQFPNYSSELNVNALELEDSALYLCASSLTDTQYFGPGTRLTVL.

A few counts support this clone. CDR3 DNA sequence: TGTGCCAGCAGCTTTTCGGACAGGGCATCCTACGAGCAGTACTTC. This codes for CASSFSDRASYEQYF. This rearrangement joins TRBV11-2 to TRBJ2-7; 8 positions agree with TRBD1. The CDR3 totals 15 residues. Germline CDR1 and CDR2: SGHAT and FQNNGV. V was clipped by 3 bases and J by 1 base; unmatched bases: 5. Full variable domain (remainder filled in from reference TRBV11-2 and TRBJ2-7): EAGVAQSPRYKIIEKRQSVAFWCNPISGHATLYWYQQILGQGPKLLIQFQNNGVVDDSQLPKDRFSAERLKGVDSTLKIQPAKLEDSAVYLCASSFSDRASYEQYFGPGTRLTVT.

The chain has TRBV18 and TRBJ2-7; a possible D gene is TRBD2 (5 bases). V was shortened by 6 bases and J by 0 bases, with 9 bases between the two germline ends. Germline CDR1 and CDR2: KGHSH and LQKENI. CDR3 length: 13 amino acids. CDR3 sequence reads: CASSSGISYEQYF. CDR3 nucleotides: TGTGCCAGCTCGTCCGGGATCTCCTACGAGCAGTACTTC.

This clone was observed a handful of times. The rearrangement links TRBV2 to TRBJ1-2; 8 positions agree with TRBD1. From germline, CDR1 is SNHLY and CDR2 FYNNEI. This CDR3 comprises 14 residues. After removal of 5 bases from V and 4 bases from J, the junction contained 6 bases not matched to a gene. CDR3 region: CASSPGQGVYGYTF. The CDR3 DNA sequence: TGTGCCAGCAGTCCCGGACAGGGAGTCTATGGCTACACCTTC. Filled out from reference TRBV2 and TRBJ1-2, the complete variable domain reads EPEVTQTPSHQVTQMGQEVILRCVPISNHLYFYWYRQILGQKVEFLVSFYNNEISEKSEIFDDQFSVERPDGSNFTLKIRSTKLEDSAMYFCASSPGQGVYGYTFGSGTRLTVV.

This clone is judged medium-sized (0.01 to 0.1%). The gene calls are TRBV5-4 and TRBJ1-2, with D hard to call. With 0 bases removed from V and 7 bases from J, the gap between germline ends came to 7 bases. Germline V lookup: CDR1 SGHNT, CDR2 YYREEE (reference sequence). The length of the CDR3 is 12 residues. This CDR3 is CASSLGTAGYTF. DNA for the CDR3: TGTGCCAGCAGCTTGGGGACGGCTGGCTACACCTTC.

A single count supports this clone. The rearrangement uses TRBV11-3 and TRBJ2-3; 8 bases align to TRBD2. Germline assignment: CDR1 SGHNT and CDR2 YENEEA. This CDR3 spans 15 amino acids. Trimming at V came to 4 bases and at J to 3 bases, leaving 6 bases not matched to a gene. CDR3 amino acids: CASSSSGSGTDTQYF. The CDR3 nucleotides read TGTGCCAGCAGCTCCAGCGGGAGTGGGACAGATACGCAGTATTTT.

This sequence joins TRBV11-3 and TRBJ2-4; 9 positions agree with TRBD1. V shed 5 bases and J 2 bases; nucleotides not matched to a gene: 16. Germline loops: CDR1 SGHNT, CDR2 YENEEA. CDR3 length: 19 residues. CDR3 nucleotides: TGTGCCAGCAGCCCCGAAGGGACAGGGCGGACCCTAACCAAAAACATTCAGTACTTC. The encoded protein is CASSPEGTGRTLTKNIQYF.

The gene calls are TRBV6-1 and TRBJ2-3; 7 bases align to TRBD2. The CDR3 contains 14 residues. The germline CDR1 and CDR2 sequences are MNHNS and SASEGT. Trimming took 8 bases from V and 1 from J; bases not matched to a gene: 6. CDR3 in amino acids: CASSPGGGTDTQYF. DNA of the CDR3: TGTGCCAGCTCTCCGGGAGGTGGCACAGATACGCAGTATTTT.